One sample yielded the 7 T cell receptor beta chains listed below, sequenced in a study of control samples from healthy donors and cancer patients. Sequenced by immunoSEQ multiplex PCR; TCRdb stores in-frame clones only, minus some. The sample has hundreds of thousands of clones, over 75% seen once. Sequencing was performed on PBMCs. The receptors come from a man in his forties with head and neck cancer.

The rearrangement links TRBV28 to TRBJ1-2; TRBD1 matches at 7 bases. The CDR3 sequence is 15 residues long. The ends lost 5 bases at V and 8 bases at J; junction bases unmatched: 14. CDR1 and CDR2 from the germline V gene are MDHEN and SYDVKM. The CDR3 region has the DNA TGTGCCAGCAGTCTAGTTACAACAGGGGAGGGCGGCTACACCTTC. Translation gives CASSLVTTGEGGYTF.

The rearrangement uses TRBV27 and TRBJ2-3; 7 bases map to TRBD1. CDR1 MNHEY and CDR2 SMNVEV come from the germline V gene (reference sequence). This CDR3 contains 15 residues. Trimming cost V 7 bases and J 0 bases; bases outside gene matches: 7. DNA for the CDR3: TGTGCCAGCACCCCGGGACAGTTAAGCACAGATACGCAGTATTTT. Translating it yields CASTPGQLSTDTQYF.

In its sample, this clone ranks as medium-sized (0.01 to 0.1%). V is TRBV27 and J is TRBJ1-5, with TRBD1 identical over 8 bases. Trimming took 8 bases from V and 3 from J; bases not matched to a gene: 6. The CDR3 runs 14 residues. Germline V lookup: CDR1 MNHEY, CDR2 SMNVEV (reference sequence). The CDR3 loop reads CASQQGADNQPQHF. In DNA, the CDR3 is TGTGCCAGCCAGCAGGGGGCCGACAATCAGCCCCAGCATTTT.

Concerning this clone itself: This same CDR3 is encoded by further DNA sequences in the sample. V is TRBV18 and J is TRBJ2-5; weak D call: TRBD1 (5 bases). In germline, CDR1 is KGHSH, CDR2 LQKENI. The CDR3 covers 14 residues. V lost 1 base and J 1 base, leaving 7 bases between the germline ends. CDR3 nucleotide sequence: TGTGCCAGCTCACCACAAAGGGGCCAAGAGACCCAGTACTTC. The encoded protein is CASSPQRGQETQYF.

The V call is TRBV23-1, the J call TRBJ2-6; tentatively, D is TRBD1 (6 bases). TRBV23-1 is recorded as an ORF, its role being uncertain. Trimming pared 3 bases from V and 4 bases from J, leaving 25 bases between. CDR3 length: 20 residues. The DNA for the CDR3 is TGCGCCAGCAGTCACTCTGAGATCTCCCGGGACATATCCGGGGCCAACGTCCTGACTTTC. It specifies CASSHSEISRDISGANVLTF.

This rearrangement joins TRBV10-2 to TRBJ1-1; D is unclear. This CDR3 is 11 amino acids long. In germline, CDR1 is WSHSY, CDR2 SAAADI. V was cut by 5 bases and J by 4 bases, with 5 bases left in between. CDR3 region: CASSMGTEAFF. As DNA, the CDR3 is TGCGCCAGCAGTATGGGCACTGAAGCTTTCTTT.

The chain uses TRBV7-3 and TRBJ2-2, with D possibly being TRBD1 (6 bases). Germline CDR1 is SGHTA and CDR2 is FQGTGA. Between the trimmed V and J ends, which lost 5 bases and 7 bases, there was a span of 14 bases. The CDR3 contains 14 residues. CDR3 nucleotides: TGTGCCAGCAGCCCCCAGGGGTGGATCGGGGAGCTGTTTTTT. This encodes CASSPQGWIGELFF.